This TCR beta chain stems from a study of T cells in Graves' hyperthyroidism and ophthalmopathy. Study summary: Specimen type is peripheral blood, collected at initial diagnosis prior to any treatment.

CDR1 SGDLS and CDR2 YYNGEE come from the germline V gene. The CDR3 spans 14 residues. The ends lost 5 bases at V and 5 bases at J; junction bases unmatched: 8. The CDR3 regions of TCR beta were amplified from RNA transcripts. A set of HTBI primers served as the primers for a first-round RT-PCR of the TCR CDR3. TCRdb redid the calling of the multiplex PCR reads with MiXCR, one entry per CDR3 protein. The sample lists about 840,000 distinct CDR3 sequences, 35% to 40% occurring once. The source of the PBMCs was 8.5 to 10 ml of fresh peripheral blood. The sequence came from a man between 18 and 29 years old with Graves' hyperthyroidism. Sequencing used blood. The gene calls are TRBV9 and TRBJ2-7; 9 bases line up with TRBD1. The CDR3 nucleotides read TGTGCCAGCAGTGCCGGACAGGGGAATGACGAGCAGTACTTC. This sequence encodes CASSAGQGNDEQYF.